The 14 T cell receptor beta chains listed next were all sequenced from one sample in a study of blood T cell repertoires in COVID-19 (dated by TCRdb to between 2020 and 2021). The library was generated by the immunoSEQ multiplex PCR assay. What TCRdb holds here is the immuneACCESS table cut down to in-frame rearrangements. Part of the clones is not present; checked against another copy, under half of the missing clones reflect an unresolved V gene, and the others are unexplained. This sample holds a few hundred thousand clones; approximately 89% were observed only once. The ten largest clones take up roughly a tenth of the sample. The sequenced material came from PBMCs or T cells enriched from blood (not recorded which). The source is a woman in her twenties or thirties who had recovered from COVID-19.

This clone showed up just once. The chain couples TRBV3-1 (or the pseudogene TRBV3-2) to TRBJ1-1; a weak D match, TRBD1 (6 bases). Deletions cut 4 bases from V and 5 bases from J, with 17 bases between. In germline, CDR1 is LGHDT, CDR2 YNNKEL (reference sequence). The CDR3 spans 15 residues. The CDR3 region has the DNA TGTGCCAGCAGCCCTACCCAGGGGTGGTTGACTGAAGCTTTCTTT. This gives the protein CASSPTQGWLTEAFF.

For the CDR3, the DNA is TGCGCCAGCAGCCCGGACAGGGGACAGGCGAACTATGGCTACACCTTC. Translation: CASSPDRGQANYGYTF. The chain carries TRBV5-1 and TRBJ1-2; the match to TRBD1 covers 9 bases. After removal of 4 bases from V and 2 bases from J, the junction contained 9 bases not matched to a gene. The CDR3 runs to 16 residues. Looked up from germline, CDR1 is SGHRS and CDR2 is YFSETQ.

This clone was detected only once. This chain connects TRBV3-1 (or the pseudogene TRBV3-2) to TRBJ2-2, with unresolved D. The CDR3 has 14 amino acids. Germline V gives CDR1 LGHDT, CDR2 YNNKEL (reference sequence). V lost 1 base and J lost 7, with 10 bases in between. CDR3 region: CASSQAVESGELFF. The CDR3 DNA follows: TGTGCCAGCAGCCAAGCGGTCGAGAGCGGGGAGCTGTTTTTT.

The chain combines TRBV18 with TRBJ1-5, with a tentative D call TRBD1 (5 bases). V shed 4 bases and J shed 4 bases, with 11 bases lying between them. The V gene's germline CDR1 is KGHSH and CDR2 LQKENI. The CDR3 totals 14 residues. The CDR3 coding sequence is TGTGCCAGCTCACAGGGGTATGGGAATCAGCCCCAGCATTTT. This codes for CASSQGYGNQPQHF.

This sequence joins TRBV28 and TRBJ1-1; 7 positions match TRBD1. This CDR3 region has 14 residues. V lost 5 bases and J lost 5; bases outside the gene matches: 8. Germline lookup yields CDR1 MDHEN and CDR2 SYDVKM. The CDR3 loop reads CASSRGGVWTEAFF. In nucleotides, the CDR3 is TGTGCCAGCAGTCGAGGGGGCGTTTGGACTGAAGCTTTCTTT.

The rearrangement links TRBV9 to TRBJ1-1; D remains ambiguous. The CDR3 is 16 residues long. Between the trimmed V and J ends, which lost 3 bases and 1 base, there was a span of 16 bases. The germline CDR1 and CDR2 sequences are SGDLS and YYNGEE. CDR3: CASSDPEEGPNTEAFF. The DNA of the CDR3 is TGTGCCAGCAGCGACCCCGAAGAGGGCCCGAACACTGAAGCTTTCTTT. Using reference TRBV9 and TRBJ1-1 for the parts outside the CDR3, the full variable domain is DSGVTQTPKHLITATGQRVTLRCSPRSGDLSVYWYQQSLDQGLQFLIQYYNGEERAKGNILERFSAQQFPDLHSELNLSSLELGDSALYFCASSDPEEGPNTEAFFGQGTRLTVV.

The CDR3 DNA follows: TGCGCCAGCAGCTTAGCGGGAGGTACAGATACGCAGTATTTT. The encoded protein is CASSLAGGTDTQYF. The V and J genes are TRBV5-1 and TRBJ2-3; 9 nucleotides agree with TRBD2. Germline lookup yields CDR1 SGHRS and CDR2 YFSETQ. V shed 2 bases and J 3 bases; nucleotides not matched to a gene: 1. CDR3 length: 14 amino acids.

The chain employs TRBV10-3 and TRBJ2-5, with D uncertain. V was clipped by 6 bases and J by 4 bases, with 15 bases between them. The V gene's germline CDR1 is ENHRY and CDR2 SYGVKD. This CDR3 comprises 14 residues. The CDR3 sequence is CAIRPDSDGETQYF. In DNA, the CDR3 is TGTGCCATCAGACCCGACTCCGACGGAGAGACCCAGTACTTC.

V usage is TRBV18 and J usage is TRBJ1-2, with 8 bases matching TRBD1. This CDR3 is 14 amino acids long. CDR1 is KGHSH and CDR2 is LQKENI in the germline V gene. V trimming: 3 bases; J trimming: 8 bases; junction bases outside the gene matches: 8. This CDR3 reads CASSPLERTGGYTF. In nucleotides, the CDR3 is TGTGCCAGCTCACCCCTCGAACGGACAGGGGGCTACACCTTC. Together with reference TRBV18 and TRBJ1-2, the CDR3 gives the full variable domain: NAGVMQNPRHLVRRRGQEARLRCSPMKGHSHVYWYRQLPEEGLKFMVYLQKENIIDESGMPKERFSAEFPKEGPSILRIQQVVRGDSAAYFCASSPLERTGGYTFGSGTRLTVV.

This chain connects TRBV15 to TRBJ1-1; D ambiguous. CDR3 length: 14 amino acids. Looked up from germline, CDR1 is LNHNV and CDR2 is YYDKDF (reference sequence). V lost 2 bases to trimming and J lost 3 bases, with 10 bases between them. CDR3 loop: CATSRTDNYTEAFF. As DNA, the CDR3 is TGTGCCACCAGCAGAACAGATAACTACACTGAAGCTTTCTTT.

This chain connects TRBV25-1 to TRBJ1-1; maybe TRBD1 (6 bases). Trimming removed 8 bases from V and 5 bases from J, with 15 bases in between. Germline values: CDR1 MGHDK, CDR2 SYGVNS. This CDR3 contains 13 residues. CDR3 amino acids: CASGKQGWTEAFF. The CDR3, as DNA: TGTGCCAGCGGAAAACAGGGATGGACTGAAGCTTTCTTT.

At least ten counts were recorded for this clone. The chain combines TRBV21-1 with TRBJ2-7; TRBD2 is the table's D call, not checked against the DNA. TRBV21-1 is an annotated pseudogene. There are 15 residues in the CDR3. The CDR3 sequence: CASSKGTSGSHEQYF. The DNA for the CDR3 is TGTGCCAGCAGCAAAGGTACTAGCGGGAGCCACGAGCAGTACTTC.

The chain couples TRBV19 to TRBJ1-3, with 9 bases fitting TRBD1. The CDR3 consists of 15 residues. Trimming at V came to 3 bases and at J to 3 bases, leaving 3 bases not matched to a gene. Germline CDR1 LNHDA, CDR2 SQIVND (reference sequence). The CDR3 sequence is CASSINRGLGNTIYF. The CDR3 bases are TGTGCCAGTAGTATTAACAGGGGGCTTGGAAACACCATATATTTT.

In nucleotides, the CDR3 is TGTGCCAGCAGCCTCTCCTTTTACAGGGCGAGGAACACTGAAGCTTTCTTT. Its translation is CASSLSFYRARNTEAFF. This chain connects TRBV3-1 (or the pseudogene TRBV3-2) to TRBJ1-1, with TRBD1 as a possible D gene (6 bases). Trimming left V 4 bases short and J 1 base short, with 19 bases between. The CDR3 is 17 amino acids. Germline V gene lookup returns CDR1 LGHDT and CDR2 YNNKEL (reference sequence).